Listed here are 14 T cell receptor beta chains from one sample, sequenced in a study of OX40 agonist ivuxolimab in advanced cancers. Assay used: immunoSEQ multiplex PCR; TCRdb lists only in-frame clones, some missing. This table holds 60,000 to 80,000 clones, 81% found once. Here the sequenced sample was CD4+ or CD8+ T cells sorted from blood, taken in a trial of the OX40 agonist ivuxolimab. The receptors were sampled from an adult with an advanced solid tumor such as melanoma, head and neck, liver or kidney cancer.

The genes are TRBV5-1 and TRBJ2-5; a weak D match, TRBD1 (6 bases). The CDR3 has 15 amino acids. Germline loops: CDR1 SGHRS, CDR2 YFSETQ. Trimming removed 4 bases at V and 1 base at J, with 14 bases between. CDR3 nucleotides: TGCGCCAGCAGCGAAACAGGGATGTTCCAAGAGACCCAGTACTTC. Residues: CASSETGMFQETQYF.

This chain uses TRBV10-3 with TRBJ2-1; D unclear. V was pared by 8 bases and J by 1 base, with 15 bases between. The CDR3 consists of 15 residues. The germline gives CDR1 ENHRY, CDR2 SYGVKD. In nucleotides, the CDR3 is TGTGCCATCTCTTCCGGGCGAGGTTCCTACAATGAGCAGTTCTTC. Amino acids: CAISSGRGSYNEQFF.

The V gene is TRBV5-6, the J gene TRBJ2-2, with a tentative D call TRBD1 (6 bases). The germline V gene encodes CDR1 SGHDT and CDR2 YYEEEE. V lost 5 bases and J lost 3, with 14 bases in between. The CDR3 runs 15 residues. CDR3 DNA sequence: TGTGCCAGCAGTCGGCAGGGGACCCACACCGGGGAGCTGTTTTTT. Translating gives CASSRQGTHTGELFF.

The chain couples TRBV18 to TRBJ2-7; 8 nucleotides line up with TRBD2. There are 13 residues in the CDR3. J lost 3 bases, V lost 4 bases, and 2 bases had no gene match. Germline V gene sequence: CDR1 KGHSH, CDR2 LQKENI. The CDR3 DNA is TGTGCCAGCTCACGACTAGCGATCTACGAGCAGTACTTC. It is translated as CASSRLAIYEQYF.

CDR3 DNA: TGCGCCAGCAGCCAGTCGACTGGGTCCTTGGGAGAGCAGTACTTC. Amino acids: CASSQSTGSLGEQYF. The chain couples TRBV4-1 to TRBJ2-7; no definite D call. Germline loops: CDR1 MGHRA, CDR2 YSYEKL. The V and J ends lost 3 bases and 7 bases respectively, with 19 bases between them. This CDR3 region has 15 residues.

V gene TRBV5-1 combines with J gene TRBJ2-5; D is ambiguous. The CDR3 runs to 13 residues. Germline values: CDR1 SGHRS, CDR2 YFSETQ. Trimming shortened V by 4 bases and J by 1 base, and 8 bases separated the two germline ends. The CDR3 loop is CASSPSPQETQYF. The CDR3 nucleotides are TGCGCCAGCAGCCCCTCACCCCAAGAGACCCAGTACTTC.

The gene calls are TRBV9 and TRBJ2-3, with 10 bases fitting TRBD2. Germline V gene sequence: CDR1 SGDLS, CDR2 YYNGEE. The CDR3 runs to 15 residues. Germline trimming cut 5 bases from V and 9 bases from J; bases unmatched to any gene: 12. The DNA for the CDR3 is TGTGCCAGCAGACCAGGCGGGCTAGCGGGAGACACGCAGTATTTT. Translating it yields CASRPGGLAGDTQYF.

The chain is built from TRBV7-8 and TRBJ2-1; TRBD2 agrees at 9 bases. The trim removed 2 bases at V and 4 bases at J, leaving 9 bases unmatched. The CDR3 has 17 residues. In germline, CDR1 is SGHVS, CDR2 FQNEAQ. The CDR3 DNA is TGTGCCAGCAGCTTATTGGCGGGAGGGCCCTCTTACAATGAGCAGTTCTTC. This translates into CASSLLAGGPSYNEQFF. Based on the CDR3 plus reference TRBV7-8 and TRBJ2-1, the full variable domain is GAGVSQSPRYKVAKRGQDVALRCDPISGHVSLFWYQQALGQGPEFLTYFQNEAQLDKSGLPSDRFFAERPEGSVSTLKIQRTQQEDSAVYLCASSLLAGGPSYNEQFFGPGTRLTVL.

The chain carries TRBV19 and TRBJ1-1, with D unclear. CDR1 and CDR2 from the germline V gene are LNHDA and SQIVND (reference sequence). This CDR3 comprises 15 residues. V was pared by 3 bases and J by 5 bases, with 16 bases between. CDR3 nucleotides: TGTGCCAGTAGTATGGGTTCAGAGACGGGTACTGAAGCTTTCTTT. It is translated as CASSMGSETGTEAFF. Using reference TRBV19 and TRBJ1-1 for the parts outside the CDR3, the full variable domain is DGGITQSPKYLFRKEGQNVTLSCEQNLNHDAMYWYRQDPGQGLRLIYYSQIVNDFQKGDIAEGYSVSREKKESFPLTVTSAQKNPTAFYLCASSMGSETGTEAFFGQGTRLTVV.

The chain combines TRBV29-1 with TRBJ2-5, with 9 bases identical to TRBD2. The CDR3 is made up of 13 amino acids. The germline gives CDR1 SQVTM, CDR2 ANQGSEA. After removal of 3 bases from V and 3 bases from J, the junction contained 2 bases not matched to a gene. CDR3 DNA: TGCAGCGTTGAGGCTAGCGGGGAAGAGACCCAGTACTTC. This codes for CSVEASGEETQYF.

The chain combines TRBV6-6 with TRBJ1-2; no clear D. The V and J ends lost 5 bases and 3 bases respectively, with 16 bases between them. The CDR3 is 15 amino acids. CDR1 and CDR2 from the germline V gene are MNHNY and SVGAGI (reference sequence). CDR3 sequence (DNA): TGTGCCAGCAGTCCCGCCACATTCGAGTACTATGGCTACACCTTC. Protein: CASSPATFEYYGYTF.

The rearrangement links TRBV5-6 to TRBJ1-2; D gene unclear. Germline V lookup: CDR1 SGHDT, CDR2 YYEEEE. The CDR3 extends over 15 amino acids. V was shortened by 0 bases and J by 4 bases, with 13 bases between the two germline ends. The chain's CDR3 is CASSLAGFNSYGYTF. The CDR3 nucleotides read TGTGCCAGCAGCTTGGCCGGCTTTAACTCCTATGGCTACACCTTC.

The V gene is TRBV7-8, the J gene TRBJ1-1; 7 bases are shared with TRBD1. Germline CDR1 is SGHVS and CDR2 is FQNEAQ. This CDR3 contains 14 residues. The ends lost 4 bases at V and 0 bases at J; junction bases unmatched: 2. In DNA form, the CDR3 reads TGTGCCAGCAGCTCTACAGGGGTGAACACTGAAGCTTTCTTT. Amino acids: CASSSTGVNTEAFF.

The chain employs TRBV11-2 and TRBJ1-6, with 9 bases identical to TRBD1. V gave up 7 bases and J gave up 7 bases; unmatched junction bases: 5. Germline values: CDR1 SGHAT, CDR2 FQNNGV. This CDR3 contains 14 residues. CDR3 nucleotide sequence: TGTGCCAGCAACTTGGACAGGGGAAATTCACCCCTCCACTTT. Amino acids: CASNLDRGNSPLHF.